This T cell receptor beta chain is from a study of T cells in women clearing cervical HPV infection. Study-level findings and limits: Timing of associations relative to infection is unclear; T-cell subsets were not isolated.

The assay was immunoSEQ multiplex PCR, and TCRdb's table has in-frame clones only and misses some. The table lists 30,000 to 50,000 clones. The CDR3 contains 14 residues. The V end was cut by 6 bases, the J end by 0 bases, with 10 bases between. Points on this clone: The antigen is not known. Sequencing ends 3 residues short of the CDR3 end; the germline J gene provides the rest.

The source material was blood buffy coat. V usage is TRBV12-3 or TRBV12-4 and J usage is TRBJ2-3; D remains unclear. The origin of this receptor is a woman between 18 and 75 years old with a cervical HPV16 infection that either progressed to CIN3+ or cleared (not recorded which). CDR3 sequence: CASRPSSSTDTQYF. The sequenced part of the CDR3 DNA is TGTGCCAGCAGGCCGTCGAGCAGCACAGATACG.